The clone carrying this T cell receptor beta chain was counted only a few times. No antigen is known for it. Per germline, CDR1 SGHVS and CDR2 FQNEAQ. This CDR3 comprises 14 residues. With 7 bases removed from V and 6 bases from J, the gap between germline ends came to 13 bases. The sample comes from a study of CD8+CD57+ T cells in acquired aplastic anemia. The overall study: DNA recovered from sorted CD4+ and CD8+ cells had a mean of around 3.3 ug.

According to the study, genomic DNA was the template for TCR beta VDJ and CDR3 profiling. In TCRdb, the reads were re-called with MiXCR into one record per CDR3 protein. This sample carries 150,000 or so distinct CDR3 sequences, roughly 50% of them seen once, and the ten largest clones take about 2.9%. Study conclusions and caveats: A significant difference in CD8+ Simpson's diversity between patients and controls was not found. The number of CD8+ CDR3 sequences shared by patients and controls was under 35.

Individuals selected for sequencing had exhibited CD8+CD57+ cell expansion on flow cytometry. This rearrangement joins TRBV7-8 to TRBJ1-6; D unclear. What was sequenced was sorted CD4+, CD8+, or CD8+CD57+ T cells (not recorded which) from PBMCs. This clonotype was obtained from a human donor with aplastic anemia. CDR3 sequence: CASTWEWCNSPLHF. In DNA form, the CDR3 reads TGTGCCAGCACCTGGGAATGGTGTAATTCACCCCTCCACTTT. Based on the CDR3 plus reference TRBV7-8 and TRBJ1-6, the full variable domain is GAGVSQSPRYKVAKRGQDVALRCDPISGHVSLFWYQQALGQGPEFLTYFQNEAQLDKSGLPSDRFFAERPEGSVSTLKIQRTQQEDSAVYLCASTWEWCNSPLHFGNGTRLTVT.